The rows below give T cell receptor beta chains drawn from one sample of a study of cytomegalovirus exposure and HLA in healthy donors. Clones were read by immunoSEQ multiplex PCR, and TCRdb kept only the in-frame ones, dropping some. This sample has some 42,000 clones, with about 50% found just once. Sequenced material: PBMCs. These receptors were collected from a human donor in good health. CDR3s leave out the opening cysteine and the closing phenylalanine or tryptophan. Fields, in order: clone size, V gene, J gene, CDR3 protein. Clone sizes are given selectively: once, few, many, or a class where the clone is expanded.

NA	TRBV7-2	TRBJ2-3	ASSLTGVDTQY
few	TRBV6-1	TRBJ1-5	ASSKGTDRGYQPQH
NA	TRBV7-2	TRBJ2-3	ASSLARGGTDTQY
few	TRBV10-3	TRBJ1-5	AISKGYRDSNQPQH
NA	TRBV7-2	TRBJ2-7	ASSYGGVVYEQY
few	TRBV10-3	TRBJ1-1	AISERGAAF
NA	TRBV5-6	TRBJ1-5	ASSHSMTGYNQPQH
NA	TRBV7-2	TRBJ2-1	ASSLKSSSYNEQF
NA	TRBV9	TRBJ2-3	ASSVISGSSTDTQY
NA	TRBV6-5	TRBJ1-3	ASSYDRAGGNTIY
once	TRBV5-1	TRBJ2-6	ASSIGESGANVLT
NA	TRBV6-5	TRBJ2-7	ASSADRIREQY
once	TRBV15	TRBJ2-3	ATSSRMQGSDTQY
NA	TRBV19	TRBJ1-5	ASRNFRAGGGNQPQH
few	TRBV27	TRBJ2-1	ASSLMGGTYNEQF
NA	TRBV6-5	TRBJ1-2	ASRTGHGYT
NA	TRBV7-2	TRBJ1-2	ASSLFRDRFNYGYT
NA	TRBV19	TRBJ1-5	ASSGGQAFQPQH
NA	TRBV11-2	TRBJ2-2	ASSYSGTSGSTGELF
NA	TRBV5-1	TRBJ2-3	ASSLGGGADTQY
few	TRBV4-3	TRBJ2-7	ARPKGAHLRTYEQY
few	TRBV11-2	TRBJ1-2	ASSSTGLANYGYT
NA	TRBV6-5	TRBJ2-7	AISGVSGASYEQY
NA	TRBV5-1	TRBJ2-1	ASSSPGGLNSYNEQF
few	TRBV6-6	TRBJ1-5	ASTGGFSNQPQH
NA	TRBV6-6	TRBJ1-2	ASRTTGTYGYT
NA	TRBV6-1	TRBJ2-7	ASSSQGAYEQY
NA	TRBV4-2	TRBJ2-7	ASSQEVQDREGYEQY
once	TRBV5-4	TRBJ2-3	ASSFTSTDTRY
NA	TRBV5-1	TRBJ2-5	ASSRLFSGGTEETQY
NA	TRBV7-3	TRBJ2-1	ASSLQGGGHNEQF
NA	TRBV7-2	TRBJ2-5	ASSLDLPPSGRD
few	TRBV7-9	TRBJ2-1	ASSARQGYNEQF
NA	TRBV29-1	TRBJ2-7	SVDGQGKRAGVRGQY
few	TRBV5-6	TRBJ1-6	ASSSLQGGYSPLH
few	TRBV30	TRBJ2-3	AWSGFGGEGRSTDTQY
NA	TRBV5-8	TRBJ2-3	ASSPTQY
few	TRBV6-5	TRBJ2-5	ASSYSMTSGETQY
NA	TRBV28	TRBJ1-2	ASSLLGQVGYGYGYT
NA	TRBV7-2	TRBJ2-7	ASSATAGLAYEQY
NA	TRBV7-8	TRBJ1-5	ASSRTGGSNQPQH
NA	TRBV19	TRBJ1-2	ASSPPDGTMRGYT
NA	TRBV2	TRBJ1-5	ASSRGRSNQPQH
NA	TRBV2	TRBJ1-6	ASSEFPISSYNSPLH
few	TRBV5-4	TRBJ1-2	ASSFPGQTYYGYT
NA	TRBV5-4	TRBJ2-2	ASSLSPDKNTGELF